A selection of T cell receptor beta chains follows, all from one sample in a study of cytomegalovirus exposure and HLA in healthy donors. Assay: immunoSEQ multiplex PCR; the TCRdb copy retains only in-frame clones and omits some. Found here are fewer than 200,000 clones, around 85% of them singletons; the top ten hold 2% to 2.5%. Source material: PBMCs. Receptors were obtained from a male donor in good health and CMV-seronegative. CDR3s include the opening cysteine and the closing phenylalanine or tryptophan. A D gene is named only where the DNA matches it firmly. Some rows mark clone size as missing; the rest say once, few, many or name a class of expanded clone.

D	size	length	J	V	CDR3	DNA
.	.	18	TRBJ1-1	TRBV21-1	CASSNRRDRAFCHQSGFF	TGTGCCAGCAGCAATAGAAGGGACAGGGCTTTTTGTCACCAAAGTGGTTTCTTT
.	.	14	TRBJ1-5	TRBV6-4	CASSPEVGHQPQHF	TGTGCCAGCAGTCCCGAGGTGGGGCATCAGCCCCAGCATTTT
TRBD1	few	15	TRBJ1-1	TRBV11-2	CASSLKPGGYGEAFF	TGTGCCAGCAGCCTAAAGCCAGGGGGCTATGGTGAAGCTTTCTTT
TRBD1	.	13	TRBJ2-5	TRBV7-8	CASGWTGRETQYF	TGTGCCAGCGGTTGGACAGGGCGAGAGACCCAGTACTTC
.	few	15	TRBJ2-5	TRBV29-1	CSVEDGRGGRETQYF	TGCAGCGTTGAAGATGGGAGGGGGGGCCGGGAGACCCAGTACTTC
TRBD2	.	17	TRBJ2-3	TRBV12-5	CASGSSSAGGRGDTQYF	TGTGCTAGTGGTTCCAGTTCGGCGGGGGGCCGGGGGGATACGCAGTATTTT
TRBD1	.	16	TRBJ1-1	TRBV5-6	CASSFFDPRDRGEAFF	TGTGCCAGCAGCTTTTTCGACCCCCGGGACAGGGGCGAAGCTTTCTTT
TRBD2	.	13	TRBJ2-2	TRBV10-3	CAISEGRAGELFF	TGTGCCATCAGTGAAGGGAGGGCCGGGGAGCTGTTTTTT
.	.	15	TRBJ2-7	TRBV11-2	CASSLAPGTSYEQYF	TGTGCCAGCAGCTTAGCCCCCGGGACTTCCTACGAGCAGTACTTC
.	few	15	TRBJ2-7	TRBV4-1	CASSQSEAVRYEQYF	TGCGCCAGCAGCCAATCGGAGGCGGTGAGGTACGAGCAGTACTTC
.	.	14	TRBJ2-7	TRBV7-2	CASSLERGSYEQYF	TGTGCCAGCAGCTTAGAACGGGGGTCCTACGAGCAGTACTTC
TRBD1	.	15	TRBJ1-1	TRBV19	CASSPRTGMNTEAFF	TGTGCCAGTAGTCCGAGGACAGGGATGAACACTGAAGCTTTCTTT
.	.	15	TRBJ2-3	TRBV4-3	CASSQVTTSTDTQYF	TGCGCCAGCAGCCAAGTGACTACTAGCACAGATACGCAGTATTTT
.	.	14	TRBJ2-7	TRBV18	CASSPGAQVGEQYF	TGTGCCAGCTCACCGGGGGCGCAGGTCGGCGAGCAGTACTTC
.	.	14	TRBJ1-3	TRBV9	CASTETVSGNTIYF	TGTGCCAGCACGGAGACAGTCTCTGGAAACACCATATATTTT
.	.	15	TRBJ1-5	TRBV7-9	CASSLSGAVNQPQHF	TGTGCCAGCAGCTTAAGCGGGGCGGTCAATCAGCCCCAGCATTTT
.	.	15	TRBJ1-5	TRBV12-5	CASGLGGGGGQPQHF	TGTGCTAGTGGTTTGGGGGGAGGGGGGGGCCAGCCCCAGCATTTT
TRBD1	.	15	TRBJ1-2	TRBV7-6	CASSSWTGGNYGYTF	TGTGCCAGCAGCTCCTGGACAGGCGGAAACTATGGCTACACCTTC
.	.	15	TRBJ1-5	TRBV6-1	CASSSGGGGNQPQHF	TGTGCCAGCTCCTCGGGGGGCGGTGGCAATCAGCCCCAGCATTTT
.	.	14	TRBJ2-3	TRBV2	CASDTRRVTDTQYF	TGTGCCAGCGATACGCGGCGGGTCACAGATACGCAGTATTTT
TRBD2	.	14	TRBJ2-2	TRBV12-5	CASERTSFTGELFF	TGTGCTAGTGAAAGGACTAGCTTCACCGGGGAGCTGTTTTTT
.	once	12	TRBJ2-7	TRBV19	CASSMTDGSKYF	TGTGCCAGTAGTATGACAGACGGTAGCAAGTACTTC
.	once	13	TRBJ2-7	TRBV7-2	CASSFNREGEQYF	TGTGCCAGCAGCTTCAACAGGGAGGGAGAGCAGTACTTC
.	.	12	TRBJ1-4	TRBV7-9	CASNIVNEKLFF	TGTGCCAGCAACATTGTTAATGAAAAACTGTTTTTT
.	.	15	TRBJ1-6	TRBV14	CASSQGRGPNSPLHF	TGTGCCAGCAGCCAAGGCAGGGGACCCAATTCACCCCTCCACTTT
TRBD1	few	16	TRBJ1-2	TRBV7-2	CASSLALGTGLYGYTF	TGTGCCAGCAGCTTAGCGCTCGGGACAGGGCTCTATGGCTACACCTTC
.	once	14	TRBJ2-3	TRBV5-1	CASSFGQQFDTQYF	TGCGCCAGCAGCTTCGGACAACAGTTTGATACGCAGTATTTT
.	few	16	TRBJ2-1	TRBV4-1	CASSPLEGGSYNEQFF	TGCGCCAGCAGCCCGCTTGAAGGGGGCTCCTACAATGAGCAGTTCTTC
TRBD1	.	16	TRBJ2-7	TRBV7-8	CASSLGRDRETYEQYF	TGTGCCAGCAGCCTAGGAAGGGACAGAGAAACCTACGAGCAGTACTTC
TRBD1	.	14	TRBJ2-1	TRBV29-1	CSVVGTDLRDEQFF	TGCAGCGTTGTTGGGACAGATCTACGGGATGAGCAGTTCTTC
.	.	15	TRBJ2-2	TRBV5-1	CASSLGSRGTGELFF	TGCGCCAGCAGCTTGGGATCCAGGGGAACCGGGGAGCTGTTTTTT
TRBD1	.	15	TRBJ2-5	TRBV7-2	CASSPQTGVGETQYF	TGTGCCAGCAGCCCACAGACAGGGGTCGGGGAGACCCAGTACTTC
TRBD2	.	15	TRBJ2-7	TRBV5-8	CASSPRTSGGREQYF	TGTGCCAGCAGCCCGAGGACTAGCGGGGGGCGAGAGCAGTACTTC
.	.	11	TRBJ2-5	TRBV29-1	CSVARQETQYF	TGCAGCGTTGCTAGGCAAGAGACCCAGTACTTC
TRBD1	.	14	TRBJ2-7	TRBV27	CASSLRQGVLEQYF	TGTGCCAGCAGTTTGAGACAGGGGGTATTAGAGCAGTACTTC
.	.	12	TRBJ2-5	TRBV7-2	CASSPPGGLQYF	TGTGCCAGCAGCCCCCCCGGGGGTTTACAGTACTTC
.	few	14	TRBJ2-2	TRBV18	CASSPPSVIGELFF	TGTGCCAGCTCACCACCGTCCGTTATCGGGGAGCTGTTTTTT
TRBD1	.	15	TRBJ1-5	TRBV7-2	CASSLDSGTDQPQHF	TGTGCCAGCAGCTTAGATTCCGGGACAGACCAGCCCCAGCATTTT
.	.	17	TRBJ2-6	TRBV7-6	CASSYTVSYSGANVLTF	TGTGCCAGCAGTTATACAGTCTCATACTCTGGGGCCAACGTCCTGACTTTC
.	.	15	TRBJ2-5	TRBV7-9	CASSFGGGAEETQYF	TGTGCCAGCAGCTTTGGAGGGGGGGCCGAGGAGACCCAGTACTTC
.	once	16	TRBJ1-3	TRBV7-2	CASSPIPSGSGNTIYF	TGTGCCAGCAGCCCCATCCCCTCCGGCTCTGGAAACACCATATATTTT
.	few	13	TRBJ2-7	TRBV30	CAWTGILPYEQYF	TGTGCCTGGACAGGGATCCTTCCGTACGAGCAGTACTTC
TRBD2	.	17	TRBJ2-7	TRBV5-5	CASSLGASGGPAYEQYF	TGTGCCAGCAGCTTGGGGGCTAGCGGGGGCCCCGCCTACGAGCAGTACTTC
.	few	15	TRBJ2-7	TRBV6-5	CASRKNPTGSYEQYF	TGTGCCAGCAGAAAGAACCCTACAGGGTCCTACGAGCAGTACTTC
.	.	12	TRBJ2-3	TRBV2	CASSERGDTQYF	TGTGCCAGCAGTGAACGGGGAGATACGCAGTATTTT
.	.	13	TRBJ1-1	TRBV29-1	CSVVSLINTEAFF	TGCAGCGTTGTTAGTCTGATAAACACTGAAGCTTTCTTT
.	.	14	TRBJ2-3	TRBV5-1	CASGAEGAADTQYF	TGCGCCAGCGGGGCGGAGGGGGCGGCAGATACGCAGTATTTT
TRBD1	.	15	TRBJ1-4	TRBV19	CASRDGTGGNEKLFF	TGTGCCAGTAGAGACGGGACAGGAGGAAATGAAAAACTGTTTTTT
TRBD1	few	14	TRBJ1-2	TRBV7-8	CASSPTGQGNGYTF	TGTGCCAGCAGCCCGACGGGACAGGGGAATGGCTACACCTTC
.	few	14	TRBJ2-7	TRBV27	CASSDTTNTYEQYF	TGTGCCAGCAGCGACACCACCAACACCTACGAGCAGTACTTC
TRBD2	.	17	TRBJ2-1	TRBV9	CASSAGSGTTTYNEQFF	TGTGCCAGCAGCGCAGGCTCCGGGACTACCACCTACAATGAGCAGTTCTTC
.	.	14	TRBJ1-1	TRBV27	CASSLSTGNTEAFF	TGTGCCAGCAGTTTATCTACAGGGAACACTGAAGCTTTCTTT
.	.	15	TRBJ1-1	TRBV6-1	CASSGTTDNPGRAFF	TGTGCCAGCAGCGGAACGACAGACAACCCGGGCAGGGCTTTCTTT
TRBD1	.	17	TRBJ2-7	TRBV5-1	CASSLGTGADLSYEQYF	TGCGCCAGCAGCTTAGGGACAGGGGCCGACTTATCCTACGAGCAGTACTTC
.	few	15	TRBJ1-4	TRBV14	CASSQLRGGVEKLFF	TGTGCCAGCAGCCAGCTGCGGGGGGGTGTCGAAAAACTGTTTTTT
.	.	13	TRBJ1-5	TRBV27	CASSLQGGQPQHF	TGTGCCAGCAGTTTACAGGGCGGACAGCCCCAGCATTTT
.	.	16	TRBJ1-4	TRBV5-1	CASSQETRVSNEKLFF	TGCGCCAGCAGCCAGGAGACCAGGGTGTCTAATGAAAAACTGTTTTTT